This TCR beta chain appears in the sequencing data of a study of identical twins. Germline assignment: CDR1 DFQATT and CDR2 SNEGSKA (reference sequence). Trimming cost V 6 bases and J 5 bases; bases outside gene matches: 10. The CDR3 length is 14 residues. The authors used template switching to add a universal primer site and gave cDNA unique molecular identifiers. TCRdb re-derived calls from the 5' RACE reads in MiXCR, one entry per CDR3 protein. This table holds 280,000 or so distinct CDR3 sequences, around 8.8% found once. The sample was also reused in another study, on yellow fever vaccine responses in identical twins.

This chain connects TRBV20-1 to TRBJ2-5; TRBD1 aligns across 9 bases. This TCR derives from a woman aged 18 to 35 in good health. What was sequenced was memory (CD45RO+) T cells sorted from blood. DNA of the CDR3: TGCAGTGCCCTACTACAGGGGGCAGGGGAGACCCAGTACTTC. This codes for CSALLQGAGETQYF.